This is a list of T cell receptor beta chains from one sample in a study of tumor-infiltrating lymphocytes in glioblastoma multiforme. TCRdb used MiXCR to reprocess the multiplex PCR reads, holding one entry per CDR3 protein. The sample shows nearly 15,000 distinct CDR3 sequences, more than 65% of them seen only once. The specimen was brain tumor tissue. These receptors were taken from a male donor with glioblastoma. The CDR3 runs from the conserved cysteine through the conserved F or W. D genes are given only for firm matches. Not all rows give a size; the values are once, few, many and, for expanded clones, a class.

j_gene | d_gene | abundance | v_gene | CDR3aa | CDR3nt
TRBJ2-2 | - | once | TRBV12-3/TRBV12-4 | CASTPPFTGSNTGELFF | TGTGCCAGCACCCCACCATTCACAGGGTCGAACACCGGGGAGCTGTTTTTT
TRBJ2-7 | - | - | TRBV6-6 | CASSYSSRESYEQYF | TGTGCCAGCAGTTACTCAAGTCGGGAGAGTTACGAGCAGTACTTC
TRBJ2-2 | - | - | TRBV11-3 | CASSTGMGGLANTGELFF | TGTGCCAGCAGCACGGGGATGGGCGGTCTCGCGAACACCGGGGAGCTGTTTTTT
TRBJ1-5 | - | - | TRBV4-1 | CASSQDHGAMSYSNQPRHF | TGCGCCAGCAGCCAAGATCATGGGGCTATGAGCTATAGCAATCAGCCCCGGCATTTT
TRBJ1-2 | - | - | TRBV29-1 | CSVEEMEAIYGYTF | TGCAGCGTTGAAGAAATGGAGGCTATCTATGGCTACACCTTC
TRBJ2-3 | TRBD2 | - | TRBV20-1 | CSARVPSGESETQYF | TGCAGTGCTAGAGTCCCTAGCGGGGAATCGGAGACGCAGTATTTT
TRBJ2-5 | - | - | TRBV7-3 | CGSSQGGHTTYQETQYF | TGTGGCAGCAGCCAGGGGGGACATACGACCTACCAAGAGACCCAGTACTTC
TRBJ2-3 | - | many | TRBV28 | CASSFLSGTDTQYF | TGTGCCAGCAGTTTTCTTAGCGGCACAGATACGCAGTATTTT
TRBJ1-2 | - | medium-sized | TRBV6-1 | CASSEVPHGGTEGYTF | TGTGCCAGCAGTGAAGTACCCCATGGGGGTACGGAGGGCTACACCTTC
TRBJ2-1 | - | - | TRBV6-1 | CASRARGGFF | TGTGCCAGCAGAGCGAGGGGGGGGTTCTTC
TRBJ2-1 | - | few | TRBV11-2 | CASSFSRTGSNEQFF | TGTGCCAGCAGCTTTAGTCGTACAGGATCCAATGAGCAGTTCTTC